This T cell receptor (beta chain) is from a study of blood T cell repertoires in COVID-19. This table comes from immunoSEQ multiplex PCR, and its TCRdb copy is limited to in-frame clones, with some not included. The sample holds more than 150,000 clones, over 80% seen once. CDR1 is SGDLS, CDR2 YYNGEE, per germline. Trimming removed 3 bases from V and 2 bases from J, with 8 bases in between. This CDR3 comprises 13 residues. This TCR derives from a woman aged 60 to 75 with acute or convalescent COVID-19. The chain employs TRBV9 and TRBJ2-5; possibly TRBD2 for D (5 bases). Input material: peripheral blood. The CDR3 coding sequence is TGTGCCAGCAGCGAGAGGACTCAAGAGACCCAGTACTTC. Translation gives CASSERTQETQYF.